Below, 13 T cell receptor beta chains from the same sample are listed, as sequenced in a study of cytomegalovirus exposure and HLA in healthy donors. 13 Jbeta primers and 60 Vbeta primers were used for the PCR. Produced via immunoSEQ multiplex PCR; TCRdb's table is partial and in-frame only. The sample comprises fewer than 110,000 clones, roughly 66% of which are singletons, and roughly 3.4% rests with the top ten. The sample comprised PBMCs. The receptor set was obtained from a woman between 45 and 65 years old in good health and CMV-seronegative.

The chain recombines TRBV7-2 with TRBJ1-2; D not resolved. Trimming removed 1 base from V and 2 bases from J, with 8 bases in between. This CDR3 is 14 amino acids long. CDR1 and CDR2 from the germline V gene are SGHTA and FQGNSA. Here the CDR3 reads CASSLGARNYGYTF. CDR3 DNA sequence: TGTGCCAGCAGCTTAGGGGCCAGAAACTATGGCTACACCTTC.

This clone was detected a few times. The rearrangement links TRBV5-8 to TRBJ1-2; 10 nucleotides line up with TRBD1. The CDR3 sequence is 14 residues long. With V trimmed by 4 bases and J by 5 bases, 5 bases remained unmatched. CDR1 SGHTS and CDR2 YDEGEE come from the germline V gene. The CDR3 loop reads CASSMGQGIYGYTF. CDR3 DNA sequence: TGTGCCAGCAGCATGGGACAGGGGATTTATGGCTACACCTTC.

The V and J genes are TRBV18 and TRBJ1-1; D uncertain. The V gene lost 3 bases and the J gene lost 4 bases, with 15 bases spanning the gap. The CDR3 runs to 15 residues. In germline, CDR1 is KGHSH, CDR2 LQKENI. The CDR3 here is CASSPTAGEGTEAFF. CDR3 sequence (DNA): TGTGCCAGCTCACCGACGGCCGGGGAGGGCACTGAAGCTTTCTTT.

This clone has more than one count but fewer than ten. J is TRBJ1-1 and V is TRBV5-1; 9 nucleotides line up with TRBD1. V shed 3 bases and J 1 base; nucleotides not matched to a gene: 7. The length of the CDR3 is 16 residues. CDR1 is SGHRS, CDR2 YFSETQ, per germline. This CDR3 is CASSSTPGQGNTEAFF. The CDR3 nucleotides read TGCGCCAGCAGCTCAACTCCGGGACAGGGGAACACTGAAGCTTTCTTT.

The CDR3 DNA sequence: TGCGCCAGCAGCCGACTCCCTAGCGGCTACAATGAGCAGTTCTTC. It specifies CASSRLPSGYNEQFF. The chain has TRBV4-1 and TRBJ2-1; TRBD2 aligns across 7 bases. Trimming cost V 4 bases and J 3 bases; bases outside gene matches: 6. The CDR3 length is 15 residues. Germline CDR1 MGHRA, CDR2 YSYEKL.

This clone was observed a few times. Written as DNA, the CDR3 is TGTGCCAGCAGCATGACAGGGTCGGGATCTTCACCCCTCCACTTT. It specifies CASSMTGSGSSPLHF. The chain joins TRBV7-6 to TRBJ1-6; 7 bases fit TRBD1. Germline loops: CDR1 SGHVS, CDR2 FNYEAQ. Trimming removed 5 bases from V and 9 bases from J; junction bases left unmatched: 10. The length of the CDR3 is 15 residues.

The V and J genes are TRBV12-5 and TRBJ2-5, with 11 bases aligning to TRBD2. This CDR3 is built from 17 residues. Germline CDR1 reads LGHNT; CDR2 reads FRNRAP. V shed 2 bases and J 0 bases; nucleotides not matched to a gene: 5. The DNA for the CDR3 is TGTGCTAGTGGTTTGACCTTACTAGCGGGGGACCAAGAGACCCAGTACTTC. Translation gives CASGLTLLAGDQETQYF. Looking up the rest from reference TRBV12-5 and TRBJ2-5 gives the full variable domain: DARVTQTPRHKVTEMGQEVTMRCQPILGHNTVFWYRQTMMQGLELLAYFRNRAPLDDSGMPKDRFSAEMPDATLATLKIQPSEPRDSAVYFCASGLTLLAGDQETQYFGPGTRLLVL.

DNA for the CDR3: TGCGCCAGCAGCTTTGGAGTTGCGGGGGGTGGTCCTTTGAGGGAGACCCAGTACTTC. Encoded protein: CASSFGVAGGGPLRETQYF. The rearrangement links TRBV5-1 to TRBJ2-5, with 8 bases that match TRBD2. The CDR3 is made up of 19 amino acids. In germline, CDR1 is SGHRS, CDR2 YFSETQ. The V and J ends lost 2 bases and 5 bases, in that order; junction bases with no gene match: 20. Based on the CDR3 plus reference TRBV5-1 and TRBJ2-5, the full variable domain is KAGVTQTPRYLIKTRGQQVTLSCSPISGHRSVSWYQQTPGQGLQFLFEYFSETQRNKGNFPGRFSGRQFSNSRSEMNVSTLELGDSALYLCASSFGVAGGGPLRETQYFGPGTRLLVL.

This chain links TRBV19 with TRBJ2-2; 10 nucleotides align to TRBD1. Germline V gene lookup returns CDR1 LNHDA and CDR2 SQIVND (reference sequence). V dropped 10 bases and J dropped 5; count of bases not matched to a gene: 7. This CDR3 is built from 14 residues. The chain's CDR3 is CATTPGQGTGELFF. DNA of the CDR3: TGTGCCACCACGCCGGGACAGGGGACCGGGGAGCTGTTTTTT.

The chain recombines TRBV18 with TRBJ2-7; 7 bases are shared with TRBD1. Trimming at V came to 3 bases and at J to 1 base, leaving 6 bases not matched to a gene. The germline CDR1 and CDR2 sequences are KGHSH and LQKENI. The CDR3 spans 15 residues. The CDR3 DNA reads TGTGCCAGCTCACCTCAGGGGGACAGTTCCTACGAGCAGTACTTC. Translation gives CASSPQGDSSYEQYF.

This chain uses TRBV11-2 with TRBJ2-3; unclear D gene. The germline V gene encodes CDR1 SGHAT and CDR2 FQNNGV. Deletions cut 8 bases from V and 4 bases from J, with 10 bases between. The CDR3 is made up of 12 amino acids. The chain's CDR3 is CASRESSDTQYF. The CDR3 DNA reads as TGTGCCAGCCGAGAGTCCTCAGATACGCAGTATTTT.

This rearrangement joins TRBV19 to TRBJ2-1; D is perhaps TRBD2 (6 bases). This CDR3 region has 15 residues. Germline CDR1 reads LNHDA; CDR2 reads SQIVND (reference sequence). V lost 5 bases to trimming and J lost 7 bases, with 18 bases between them. The CDR3 region is CASSPGTRVWNEQFF. CDR3 nucleotides: TGTGCCAGTAGTCCGGGGACTCGCGTATGGAATGAGCAGTTCTTC.

V is TRBV5-5 and J is TRBJ2-1, with 8 bases matching TRBD1. Per germline, CDR1 SGHKS and CDR2 YYEKEE (reference sequence). The ends lost 6 bases at V and 4 bases at J; junction bases unmatched: 9. The CDR3 totals 15 residues. The CDR3 DNA reads TGTGCCAGCACCCTACCGGGACAGGCGTACAATGAGCAGTTCTTC. Amino acids: CASTLPGQAYNEQFF.